The clone carrying this TCR beta chain has more than one count but fewer than ten. As yet, its antigen is unknown. Primers: 60 Vbeta forward and 13 Jbeta reverse. Only in-frame clones appear in the TCRdb table, and some are missing; sequencing was by immunoSEQ multiplex PCR. The sample shows about 180,000 clones, about four fifths of them seen only once. V dropped 5 bases and J dropped 14 bases, with 19 bases sitting between them. The CDR3 length is 12 residues. Germline lookup yields CDR1 SGHDT and CDR2 YYEEEE. These data originate in a study of cytomegalovirus exposure and HLA in healthy donors. Overall study results and limits: TRBV6-2, TRBV6-3 and some other V segments were excluded as indistinguishable.

V usage is TRBV5-6 and J usage is TRBJ1-2; tentatively, D is TRBD1 (5 bases). Sequencing was performed on PBMCs. The TCR sequence derives from a young woman in good health and CMV-seropositive. The chain's CDR3 is CASRPTDSSETF. The CDR3 nucleotides read TGTGCCAGCAGGCCAACCGACAGTTCAGAGACCTTC.